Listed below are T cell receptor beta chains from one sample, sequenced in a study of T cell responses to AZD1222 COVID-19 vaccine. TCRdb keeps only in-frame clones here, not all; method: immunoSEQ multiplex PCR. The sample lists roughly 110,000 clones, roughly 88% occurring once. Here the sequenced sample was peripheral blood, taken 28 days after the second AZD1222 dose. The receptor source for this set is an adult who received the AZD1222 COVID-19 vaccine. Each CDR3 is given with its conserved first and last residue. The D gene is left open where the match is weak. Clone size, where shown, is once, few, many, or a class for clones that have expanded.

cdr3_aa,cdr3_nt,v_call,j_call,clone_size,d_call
CAWRRGGASEAFF,TGTGCCTGGAGAAGGGGTGGGGCATCTGAAGCTTTCTTT,TRBV30,TRBJ1-1,.,.
CASSLDGATGELFF,TGCGCCAGCAGCTTGGACGGGGCTACCGGGGAGCTGTTTTTT,TRBV5-1,TRBJ2-2,.,.
CSVEPTALVLRGYTF,TGCAGCGTTGAACCCACGGCGCTTGTTCTTCGGGGCTACACCTTC,TRBV29-1,TRBJ1-2,.,.
CASSLATNNNQPQHF,TGTGCCAGCAGCTTGGCCACCAATAACAATCAGCCCCAGCATTTT,TRBV7-2,TRBJ1-5,.,.
CASSDTDKNTEAFF,TGTGCCAGCAGTGATACGGACAAGAACACTGAAGCTTTCTTT,TRBV6-4,TRBJ1-1,.,.
CASRVASNTGELFF,TGTGCTAGCAGGGTGGCATCGAACACCGGGGAGCTGTTTTTT,TRBV7-7,TRBJ2-2,few,.
CASSSQGANEQFF,TGTGCCAGCAGTTCCCAGGGGGCGAATGAGCAGTTCTTC,TRBV12-3/TRBV12-4,TRBJ2-1,few,TRBD1
CASSLLQGLQETQYF,TGTGCCAGCAGCCTATTGCAGGGCCTACAAGAGACCCAGTACTTC,TRBV21-1,TRBJ2-5,.,.
CASSQGGGNEQFF,TGCGCCAGCAGCCAAGGCGGGGGGAATGAGCAGTTCTTC,TRBV4-3,TRBJ2-1,.,TRBD2
CASRDPKRFYNEQFF,TGTGCCAGCAGAGACCCTAAGCGGTTCTACAATGAGCAGTTCTTC,TRBV6-5,TRBJ2-1,.,.
CASSLLRDRNSPLHF,TGTGCCAGCAGCTTACTCCGGGACAGAAATTCACCCCTCCACTTT,TRBV5-6,TRBJ1-6,.,TRBD1
CASSQEGPSGLFF,TGTGCCAGCAGCCAAGAGGGACCCTCTGGACTGTTTTTT,TRBV3-1/TRBV3-2,TRBJ1-4,.,.
CASSYSIVGGLNQPQHF,TGTGCCAGCAGTTACTCGATCGTCGGGGGCCTTAATCAGCCCCAGCATTTT,TRBV6-2/TRBV6-3,TRBJ1-5,.,.
CASTEGRGETQYF,TGTGCCAGCACTGAAGGGAGAGGGGAGACCCAGTACTTC,TRBV2,TRBJ2-5,.,.
CASSLFGGSTEAFF,TGTGCCAGCAGTTTATTTGGGGGGAGCACTGAAGCTTTCTTT,TRBV27,TRBJ1-1,.,.
CASSQDPLDKPGELFF,TGTGCCAGCAGCCAAGATCCCCTGGACAAACCCGGGGAGCTGTTTTTT,TRBV4-2,TRBJ2-2,many,.
CASTSSTGGSISYEQYF,TGTGCCAGCACCTCCTCTACGGGGGGTTCCATCTCCTACGAGCAGTACTTC,TRBV7-9,TRBJ2-7,.,TRBD2
CASSQGTGALHF,TGCGCCAGCAGCCAAGGAACAGGCGCCCTCCACTTT,TRBV4-1,TRBJ1-6,.,.
CASTGPSNTEAFF,TGTGCCAGTACCGGGCCTTCGAACACTGAAGCTTTCTTT,TRBV12-3/TRBV12-4,TRBJ1-1,.,.
CSASILGLLGNGYTF,TGCAGTGCTAGTATCCTGGGACTTCTGGGGAATGGCTACACCTTC,TRBV20-1,TRBJ1-2,.,.
CAWSSTLQVGYGYTF,TGTGCCTGGAGTTCAACCCTACAGGTTGGGTATGGCTACACCTTC,TRBV30,TRBJ1-2,.,.
CASSSVGGGKNIQYF,TGCGCCAGCAGCTCCGTTGGTGGCGGCAAAAACATTCAGTACTTC,TRBV5-1,TRBJ2-4,.,.
CASGGRRQAFF,TGTGCCAGCGGAGGACGGCGCCAAGCTTTCTTT,TRBV25-1,TRBJ1-1,.,.
CASSYSLQNTGELFF,TGTGCCAGCAGTTACTCGCTTCAGAACACCGGGGAGCTGTTTTTT,TRBV6-5,TRBJ2-2,.,.
CASSLTSGGNTEAFF,TGTGCCAGCAGCTTAACGTCAGGGGGAAACACTGAAGCTTTCTTT,TRBV7-3,TRBJ1-1,.,TRBD1
CASSLTGYYSNQPQHF,TGTGCCAGCAGCTTGACAGGGTACTATAGCAATCAGCCCCAGCATTTT,TRBV7-8,TRBJ1-5,.,TRBD1
CASSFMTQGEETQYF,TGCGCCAGCAGCTTTATGACCCAAGGGGAAGAGACCCAGTACTTC,TRBV5-1,TRBJ2-5,once,.
CASSLHPGYYGYTF,TGTGCCAGCAGCTTACACCCAGGATACTATGGCTACACCTTC,TRBV5-4,TRBJ1-2,.,.
CASSHQTDGGSPLHF,TGTGCCAGCAGCCACCAGACGGACGGCGGTTCACCCCTCCACTTT,TRBV2,TRBJ1-6,once,.
CASLGTGNNEQYF,TGTGCCAGCCTTGGGACAGGGAACAACGAGCAGTACTTC,TRBV7-9,TRBJ2-7,.,TRBD1
CASSAARGYGYEQYF,TGTGCCAGCAGCGCAGCCAGGGGATATGGTTACGAGCAGTACTTC,TRBV5-4,TRBJ2-7,.,.
CATSRDPGPNEQFF,TGTGCCACCAGCAGAGACCCCGGACCTAACGAGCAGTTCTTC,TRBV15,TRBJ2-1,once,.
CASSVEGAGNSPLHF,TGTGCCAGCAGCGTAGAGGGGGCGGGCAATTCACCCCTCCACTTT,TRBV9,TRBJ1-6,.,TRBD1
CASSSIGDNEQFF,TGTGCCAGCAGTTCAATCGGGGACAATGAGCAGTTCTTC,TRBV2,TRBJ2-1,.,.
CASSYSTGELFF,TGTGCCAGCAGTTACTCGACCGGGGAGCTGTTTTTT,TRBV6-2/TRBV6-3,TRBJ2-2,.,.
CASSLGAVRRVAYTF,TGTGCCAGCAGCTTGGGGGCCGTCCGTAGGGTTGCCTACACCTTC,TRBV5-5,TRBJ1-2,.,.
CASSLVGEGAYF,.,TRBV5-1,TRBJ2-7,.,.
CASSLQGTEAFF,TGTGCCAGCAGCCTTCAGGGCACTGAAGCTTTCTTT,TRBV3-1/TRBV3-2,TRBJ1-1,.,.
CASSELASGGTTDTQYF,TGTGCCAGCAGTGAACTCGCTAGCGGGGGGACCACAGATACGCAGTATTTT,TRBV2,TRBJ2-3,few,TRBD2
CASSARGGSEAFF,TGTGCCAGCAGCGCAAGAGGTGGATCTGAAGCTTTCTTT,TRBV13,TRBJ1-1,.,.
CASSPTGELNTEAFF,TGCGCCAGCAGCCCGACAGGGGAGTTGAACACTGAAGCTTTCTTT,TRBV5-1,TRBJ1-1,.,TRBD1
CASSPRTGDGNTIYF,TGTGCCAGCTCACCCCGGACAGGGGATGGCAACACCATATATTTT,TRBV18,TRBJ1-3,few,TRBD1
CASSSLLDRNPRVEQYF,TGCGCCAGCAGCTCCCTCCTCGACAGGAACCCGCGGGTCGAGCAGTACTTC,TRBV5-1,TRBJ2-7,.,.
CATSDAGTGGAPRTGELFF,TGTGCCACCAGTGATGCGGGGACAGGGGGCGCGCCGAGGACCGGGGAGCTGTTTTTT,TRBV24-1,TRBJ2-2,.,TRBD1
CASSIGSRILNTEAFF,TGTGCCAGTAGTATCGGGTCGAGAATACTGAACACTGAAGCTTTCTTT,TRBV19,TRBJ1-1,.,.
CASSGVSGHQETQYF,TGTGCCAGCAGCGGTGTTTCCGGACACCAAGAGACCCAGTACTTC,TRBV5-8,TRBJ2-5,.,.
CASSYRTGGTGELFF,TGTGCCAGCAGCTATCGGACAGGGGGCACCGGGGAGCTGTTTTTT,TRBV7-3,TRBJ2-2,.,TRBD1
CASSSRASSSYNSPLHF,TGCGCCAGCAGCTCTCGGGCCTCGAGCTCCTATAATTCACCCCTCCACTTT,TRBV5-1,TRBJ1-6,.,.
CASSDGLAGHYEQFF,TGTGCCAGCAGCGACGGGCTAGCGGGGCATTATGAGCAGTTCTTC,TRBV6-2/TRBV6-3,TRBJ2-1,.,TRBD2